This T cell receptor (beta chain) was found in a study of T cell clusters in autoimmune cytopenias. Notes on the study in general: No experiment has yet validated the function of the T cell clusters defined in silico. Physiological T cell clusters of healthy donors were apparently absent in primary autoimmune cytopenia patients. Active autoimmune hepatitis patients had approximately 3-fold fewer exclusive TRB clusters than healthy donors.

This CDR3 region has 16 residues. The V gene's germline CDR1 is DFQATT and CDR2 SNEGSKA (reference sequence). Each sample's input was around 270 ng genomic DNA, 38,000 or so genome equivalents. TRB rearrangements were amplified by touch-down multiplex PCR with mixed TRB-A/B primers. TCRdb re-called the multiplex PCR reads and catalogs CDR3 proteins one per entry, DNA excluded. In all, the sample yields around 9,500 distinct CDR3 sequences. With respect to this clonotype: Its specificity is unknown.

Specimen: peripheral blood. This chain connects TRBV20-1 to TRBJ2-3; TCRdb's D gene call, TRBD2, goes unchecked for lack of DNA. The TCR comes from a human donor with an autoimmune cytopenia or autoimmune hepatitis (not recorded which). The CDR3: CSAKATPAGPTDTQYF.